The rows below give T cell receptor beta chains drawn from one sample of a study of blood T cell repertoires in COVID-19. Clones were sequenced by immunoSEQ multiplex PCR, and TCRdb holds only the in-frame ones, with some missing. The profile shows about 220,000 clones, 75% to 90% of them singletons. The material sequenced was PBMCs or T cells enriched from blood (not recorded which). These receptors were taken from a woman younger than 30 in a cohort exposed to, infected with or recovered from COVID-19 (not recorded which). Each CDR3 is given with its conserved first and last residue. Fields, in order: V gene, clone size, J gene, D gene, CDR3 DNA, CDR3 protein. A D gene is named only where the DNA matches it firmly. A row's size may be missing; if present it is once, few, many or a size class.

>TRBV6-4|few|TRBJ2-3|TRBD1
TGTGCCAGCAGTTTCGGACAGGGGGAGTCAGATACGCAGTATTTT
CASSFGQGESDTQYF
>TRBV24-1|few|TRBJ1-1|NA
TGTGCCACCAGTGATGGGCAGGGCGGCGAAGCTTTCTTT
CATSDGQGGEAFF
>TRBV27|NA|TRBJ1-2|TRBD1
TGTGCCAGCAGTCCCCAGGGGGAAGGAGGCTACACCTTC
CASSPQGEGGYTF
>TRBV30|NA|TRBJ1-5|TRBD1
TGTGCCTGGGGACTAGACAGGGGCGGACAGCCCCAGCATTTT
CAWGLDRGGQPQHF
>TRBV5-4|NA|TRBJ1-4|NA
TGTGCCAGCAGCACCGCGACAGGAGATGAAAAACTGTTTTTT
CASSTATGDEKLFF
>TRBV9|NA|TRBJ2-7|TRBD2
TGTGCCAGCAGCGTAGGGAGTAGCGGGGCCTCCTACGAGCAGTACTTC
CASSVGSSGASYEQYF
>TRBV9|NA|TRBJ2-3|TRBD1
TGTGCCAGCACCACCGGGACAGGGGTTGCAGATACGCAGTATTTT
CASTTGTGVADTQYF
>TRBV5-1|NA|TRBJ2-6|NA
TGCGCCAGCAGGGGGGAGGCCAACTCTGGGGCCAACGTCCTGACTTTC
CASRGEANSGANVLTF
>TRBV7-9|NA|TRBJ1-1|TRBD1
TGTGCCAGCAGCGCCGGATGGGACAGGGGGAAAGCTTTCTTT
CASSAGWDRGKAFF
>TRBV5-4|once|TRBJ2-3|TRBD1
TGTGCCAGCAGCCATGACAGGGGGAGCACAGATACGCAGTATTTT
CASSHDRGSTDTQYF
>TRBV14|NA|TRBJ1-1|NA
TGTGCCAGCAGCCCGTCTCAGGGGAACACTGAAGCTTTCTTT
CASSPSQGNTEAFF
>TRBV7-9|NA|TRBJ2-1|TRBD2
TGTGCCAGCAGCTCACCTCTAAGCGGGAGGGGGAGTTACAATGAGCAGTTCTTC
CASSSPLSGRGSYNEQFF
>TRBV4-1|NA|TRBJ2-3|TRBD2
TGCGCCAGCAGCTTCTCATCCCCCGGGGGGGTGGGGGATACGCAGTATTTT
CASSFSSPGGVGDTQYF
>TRBV6-1|once|TRBJ1-4|TRBD1
TGTGCCAGCAGTGAAGACCTTGGGACAGGCGAAAAACTGTTTTTT
CASSEDLGTGEKLFF
>TRBV6-6|NA|TRBJ2-7|TRBD2
TGTGCCAGCAGTTACTGGGGGACTAGCGGATCCTACGAGCAGTACTTC
CASSYWGTSGSYEQYF
>TRBV7-6|NA|TRBJ2-1|TRBD2
TGTGCCAGCAGCTTAAGTACTAGCGGGACGGTGTTCTTC
CASSLSTSGTVFF
>TRBV28|NA|TRBJ1-1|NA
TGTGCCAGCAGTACAGCCCCGGGGGGCACTGAAGCTTTCTTT
CASSTAPGGTEAFF
>TRBV9|NA|TRBJ2-2|NA
TGTGCCAGCAGCGTAGGGGGCGGGGCCGGGGAGCTGTTTTTT
CASSVGGGAGELFF
>TRBV21-1|NA|TRBJ2-1|NA
TGTGCCAGCAGCAAAGAGACGGGAGGGGACCACAATGAGCAGTTCTTC
CASSKETGGDHNEQFF
>TRBV5-1|NA|TRBJ2-1|NA
TGCGCCAGCAGCTTGGGCGTGGAGCAGTTCTTC
CASSLGVEQFF
>TRBV19|once|TRBJ1-3|NA
TGTGCCAGTACCGAGGGAAACACCATATATTTT
CASTEGNTIYF
>TRBV6-6|NA|TRBJ2-7|NA
TGTGCCAGCAGTTACCCTCCGACTAGTTCCTACGAGCAGTACTTC
CASSYPPTSSYEQYF
>TRBV28|NA|TRBJ1-5|TRBD1
TGTGCCAGCAGTTTAGGGGGGACAGCGTATCAGCCCCAGCATTTT
CASSLGGTAYQPQHF
>TRBV4-1|NA|TRBJ2-5|NA
TGCGCCAGCAGCCAACAGGGGCGAGAGACCCAGTACTTC
CASSQQGRETQYF
>TRBV15|NA|TRBJ2-5|TRBD1
TGTGCCACCAGTCGAGACAGGGATGGAGAGACCCAGTACTTC
CATSRDRDGETQYF
>TRBV19|NA|TRBJ1-1|NA
TGTGCCAGTAGTATCGAGGGGGAGAGCACTGAAGCTTTCTTT
CASSIEGESTEAFF
>TRBV3-1/TRBV3-2|NA|TRBJ2-7|NA
TGTGCCAGCAGCCCCTCCGGCTACGAGCAGTACTTC
CASSPSGYEQYF
>TRBV10-3|once|TRBJ1-2|TRBD1
TGTGCCATCAGGACCACTTCAGGCAGGGGGAACTATGGCTACACCTTC
CAIRTTSGRGNYGYTF
>TRBV2|NA|TRBJ1-4|TRBD1
TGTGCCAGCATACAGGACAGGGCCTCTAGTGAAAAACTGTTTTTT
CASIQDRASSEKLFF
>TRBV19|NA|TRBJ2-3|NA
TGTGCCAGTAGAAGGGGACATCTCACAGATACGCAGTATTTT
CASRRGHLTDTQYF
>TRBV15|NA|TRBJ1-1|NA
TGTGCCACCAGCGGAGAGGTCGGACAGTGGGAGGGAGCTTTCTTT
CATSGEVGQWEGAFF
>TRBV7-9|NA|TRBJ2-1|NA
TGTGCCAGCAGCTTATTCCCAGGGGACAATGAGCAGTTCTTC
CASSLFPGDNEQFF
>TRBV7-3|NA|TRBJ2-3|TRBD2
TGTGCCAGCAGCTTATGGGGGGGAACAGATACGCAGTATTTT
CASSLWGGTDTQYF
>TRBV5-4|NA|TRBJ1-2|NA
TGTGCCAGCAGCCAAACCCGGGGAGATGGCTACACCTTC
CASSQTRGDGYTF
>TRBV19|NA|TRBJ1-1|TRBD1
TGTGCCAGTAGTCCCTACACAGGGGATGCCCCTGAAGCTTTCTTT
CASSPYTGDAPEAFF
>TRBV24-1|NA|TRBJ2-7|TRBD2
TGTGCCACCAGTGATCCCGGTATAGCGGGATGTATAAGTGGAGCCTACGAGCAGTACTTC
CATSDPGIAGCISGAYEQYF
>TRBV7-9|NA|TRBJ1-4|NA
TGTGCCAGCGGTGGGAGTGGTTTTGGGACTAATGAAAAACTGTTTTTT
CASGGSGFGTNEKLFF
>TRBV6-2/TRBV6-3|NA|TRBJ1-5|TRBD1
TGTGCCAGCAGTCCCGGACAGGTCTTGGGCAGGTCCCAGCATTTT
CASSPGQVLGRSQHF
>TRBV6-1|NA|TRBJ2-1|NA
TGTGCCAGCAGTGAACGCCCAGGGCCTTACAATGAGCAGTTCTTC
CASSERPGPYNEQFF
>TRBV7-2|NA|TRBJ2-3|NA
TGTGCCAGCAGCTTAGCGGGGGGGCAGACAGATACGCAGTATTTT
CASSLAGGQTDTQYF
>TRBV6-2/TRBV6-3|once|TRBJ2-3|NA
TGTGCCAGCAGTGACCAGCTCACAGATGATACGCAGTATTTT
CASSDQLTDDTQYF
>TRBV29-1|NA|TRBJ1-6|NA
TGCAGCGTTAGGACAGCTTCTAATTCACCCCTCCACTTT
CSVRTASNSPLHF
>TRBV18|NA|TRBJ2-1|TRBD2
TGTGCCAGCTCACCCGGACTAGCGGGGCAGTACAATGAGCAGTTCTTC
CASSPGLAGQYNEQFF
>TRBV7-3|once|TRBJ2-7|TRBD2
TGTGCCAGGCAACTAGCGGGAGGGCCGTCAGTTTACGAGCAGTACTTC
CARQLAGGPSVYEQYF
>TRBV10-3|NA|TRBJ1-5|NA
TGTGCCATCAGTGAGATTAGTAATCAGCCCCAGCATTTT
CAISEISNQPQHF